This T cell receptor beta chain was sequenced in a study of T cells in Graves' hyperthyroidism and ophthalmopathy. The CDR3 is 16 residues long. CDR1 and CDR2 from the germline V gene are MNHEY and SVGAGI. V lost 2 bases to trimming and J lost 1 base; unmatched junction nucleotides: 5. The study, taken as a whole, reports: Blood held most thyroid clonotypes expanded above 0.001 frequency.

From RNA transcripts, TCR beta CDR3 regions were amplified. In the first-round RT-PCR of the TCR CDR3, the HTBI primer set was used. Via MiXCR, TCRdb re-called the multiplex PCR reads, giving one row per CDR3 protein. The table has a few hundred thousand distinct CDR3 sequences, 15% to 17% seen once. Remarks on this clonotype: Its antigen is unknown.

The source material was blood. This receptor was identified in a woman aged 18-29 years with Graves' hyperthyroidism. V is TRBV6-5 and J is TRBJ1-1, with TRBD1 matching over 9 bases. The chain's CDR3 is CASSYTSDRGNTEAFF. The CDR3 DNA sequence: TGTGCCAGCAGTTACACCTCGGACAGGGGGAACACTGAAGCTTTCTTT.